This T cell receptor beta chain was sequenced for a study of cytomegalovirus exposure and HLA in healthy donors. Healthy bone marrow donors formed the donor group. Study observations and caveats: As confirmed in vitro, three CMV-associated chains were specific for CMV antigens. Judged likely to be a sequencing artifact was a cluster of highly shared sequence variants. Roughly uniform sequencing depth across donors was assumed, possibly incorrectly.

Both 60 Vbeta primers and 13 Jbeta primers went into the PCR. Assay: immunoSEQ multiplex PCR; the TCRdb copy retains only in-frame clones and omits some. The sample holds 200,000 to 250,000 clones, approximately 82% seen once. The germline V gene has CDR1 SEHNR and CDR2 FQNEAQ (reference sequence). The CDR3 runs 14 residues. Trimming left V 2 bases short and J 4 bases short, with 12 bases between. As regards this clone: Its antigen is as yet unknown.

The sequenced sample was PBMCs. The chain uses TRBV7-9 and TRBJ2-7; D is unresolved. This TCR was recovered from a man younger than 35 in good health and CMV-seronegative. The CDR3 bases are TGTGCCAGCAGCTTATATCCCGGTCCTTACGAGCAGTACTTC. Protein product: CASSLYPGPYEQYF.